This T cell receptor beta chain came from a study of blood T cell repertoires in COVID-19. Across the whole study: Italy, Spain and the United States were the sources of the convalescent and acute COVID-19 samples.

Sequencing used immunoSEQ multiplex PCR; TCRdb keeps in-frame clones, though not all of them. Seen here are 190,000 or so clones, more than 75% observed once, and the top ten hold around 2.7%. This CDR3 is 15 amino acids long. V shed 0 bases and J shed 7 bases, with 13 bases lying between them. Germline lookup yields CDR1 SQVTM and CDR2 ANQGSEA. V and J are TRBV29-1 and TRBJ1-6; a weak D match, TRBD1 (6 bases). This clonotype originated in a man between 35 and 55 years old with active or convalescent COVID-19. The sequenced sample was peripheral blood. The CDR3 spells CSVEEGGRGNSPLHF. The CDR3 DNA follows: TGCAGCGTTGAAGAGGGAGGGAGGGGGAATTCACCCCTCCACTTT.